This T cell receptor beta chain comes out of a study of blood T cells in healthy people across ages. Study-wide findings and caveats: Naive CD4+ cell counts and diversity both ran higher in long-lived than in aged donors. Strong correlation linked observed beta diversity and percent naive T cells.

A second PCR of roughly 7 to 11 cycles used a sample-barcoded 5' primer and a J-beta primer mix. A template-switch adaptor containing 12 random nucleotides labeled each cDNA molecule. MiXCR was run by TCRdb on the 5' RACE reads, yielding one entry per CDR3 protein. The sample has over 950,000 distinct CDR3 sequences; around two fifths are singletons. Of note for this clonotype: Its antigen is still unknown.

V lost 0 bases and J lost 1, with 8 bases in between. The length of the CDR3 is 16 residues. Germline loops: CDR1 SGHDT, CDR2 YYEEEE. The clonotype was recovered from a man between 18 and 29 years old in good health. V usage is TRBV5-6 and J usage is TRBJ1-6; no clear D. Sequenced sample: blood. In DNA, the CDR3 is TGTGCCAGCAGCTTGGCCGTAGGGTCCTATAATTCACCCCTCCACTTT. Amino acid sequence: CASSLAVGSYNSPLHF.